The T cell receptor (beta chain) described here comes from a study of T-cell reconstitution after alpha-beta-depleted transplantation in children. This clonotype was counted many times. The CDR3 length is 13 residues. With 8 bases removed from V and 5 bases from J, the gap between germline ends came to 12 bases. CDR1 MNHNS and CDR2 SASEGT come from the germline V gene. A TCRbeta library incorporating unique molecular identifiers was prepared. In TCRdb, the PCR reads were re-called with MiXCR into one record per CDR3 protein. Among about 200,000 distinct CDR3 sequences listed, 5.5% to 7% were seen once.

The rearrangement joins TRBV6-1 to TRBJ2-2; D unresolved. This material consisted of PBMCs, taken before TCRalphabeta/CD19-depleted stem cell transplant. This clonotype was obtained from a boy younger than 10 with acute lymphoblastic leukemia, due to receive a stem cell transplant. In DNA, the CDR3 is TGTGCCAGCCCCTATACGGCGACCGGGGAGCTGTTTTTT. As protein: CASPYTATGELFF.